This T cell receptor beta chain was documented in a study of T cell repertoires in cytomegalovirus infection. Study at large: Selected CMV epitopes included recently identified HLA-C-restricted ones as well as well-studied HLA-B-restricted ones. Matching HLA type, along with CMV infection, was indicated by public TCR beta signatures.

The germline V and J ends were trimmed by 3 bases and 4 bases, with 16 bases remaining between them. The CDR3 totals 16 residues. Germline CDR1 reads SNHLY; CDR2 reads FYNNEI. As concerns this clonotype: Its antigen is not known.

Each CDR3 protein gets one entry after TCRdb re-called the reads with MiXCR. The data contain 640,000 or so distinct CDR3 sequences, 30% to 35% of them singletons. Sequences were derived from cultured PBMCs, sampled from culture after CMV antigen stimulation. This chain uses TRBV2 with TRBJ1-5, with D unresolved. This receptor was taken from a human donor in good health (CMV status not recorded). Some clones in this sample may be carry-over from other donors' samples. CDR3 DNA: TGTGCCAGCAGTGAGGGAGCACTGAATGGGAATCAGCCCCAGCATTTT. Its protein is CASSEGALNGNQPQHF.